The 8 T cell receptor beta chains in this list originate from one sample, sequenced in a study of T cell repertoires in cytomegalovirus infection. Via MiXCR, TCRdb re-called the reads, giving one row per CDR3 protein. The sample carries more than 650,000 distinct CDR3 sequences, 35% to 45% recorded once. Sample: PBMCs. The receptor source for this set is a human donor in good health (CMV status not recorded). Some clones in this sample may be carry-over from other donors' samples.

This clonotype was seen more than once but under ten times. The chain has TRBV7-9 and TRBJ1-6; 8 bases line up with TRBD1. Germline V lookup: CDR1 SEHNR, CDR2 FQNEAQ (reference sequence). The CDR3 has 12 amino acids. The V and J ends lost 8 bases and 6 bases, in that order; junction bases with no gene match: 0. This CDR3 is CASQGANSPLHF. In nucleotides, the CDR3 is TGTGCCAGCCAGGGGGCTAATTCACCCCTCCACTTT.

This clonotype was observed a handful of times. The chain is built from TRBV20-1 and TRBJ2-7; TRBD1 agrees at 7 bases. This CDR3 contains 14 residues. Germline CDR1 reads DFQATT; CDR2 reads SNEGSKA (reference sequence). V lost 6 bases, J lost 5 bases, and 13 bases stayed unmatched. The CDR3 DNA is TGCAGTGCCCGGGTGACAGGGTTACAAAACGAGCAGTACTTC. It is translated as CSARVTGLQNEQYF.

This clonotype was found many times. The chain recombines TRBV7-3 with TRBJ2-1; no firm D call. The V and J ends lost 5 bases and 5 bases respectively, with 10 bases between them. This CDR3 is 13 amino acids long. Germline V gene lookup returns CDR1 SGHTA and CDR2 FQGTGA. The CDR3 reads CASSPLPDNEQFF. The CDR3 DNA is TGTGCCAGCAGCCCACTACCAGACAATGAGCAGTTCTTC.

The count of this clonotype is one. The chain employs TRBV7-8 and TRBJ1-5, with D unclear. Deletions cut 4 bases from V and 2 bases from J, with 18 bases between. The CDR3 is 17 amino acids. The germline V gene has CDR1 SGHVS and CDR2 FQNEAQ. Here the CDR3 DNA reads TGTGCCAGCAGCTCTTTACGTTTTGGAAAGCGCAATCAGCCCCAGCATTTT. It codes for CASSSLRFGKRNQPQHF.

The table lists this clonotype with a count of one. The CDR3 loop reads CASTVHNEQFF. Written as DNA, the CDR3 is TGTGCCAGTACTGTTCACAATGAGCAGTTCTTC. The V gene is TRBV19, the J gene TRBJ2-1; no definite D call. V lost 7 bases to trimming and J lost 5 bases, with 6 bases between them. The CDR3 consists of 11 residues. Per the germline V gene, CDR1 is LNHDA and CDR2 is SQIVND (reference sequence).

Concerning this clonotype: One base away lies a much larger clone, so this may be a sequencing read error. CDR3 residues: CASSPVWQDTEALF. The CDR3 DNA reads TGTGCCAGCAGCCCCGTGTGGCAGGACACTGAAGCTTTATTT. The J gene is TRBJ1-1, the V gene TRBV7-8, with D perhaps TRBD1 (5 bases). CDR3 size: 14 residues. Per germline, CDR1 SGHVS and CDR2 FQNEAQ.

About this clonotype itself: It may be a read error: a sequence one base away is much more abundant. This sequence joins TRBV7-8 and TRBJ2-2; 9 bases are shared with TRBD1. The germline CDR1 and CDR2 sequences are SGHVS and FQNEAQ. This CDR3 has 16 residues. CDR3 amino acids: CASSPSGTGTVGEMFF. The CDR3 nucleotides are TGTGCCAGCAGCCCCTCCGGGACAGGGACGGTCGGGGAGATGTTTTTT.

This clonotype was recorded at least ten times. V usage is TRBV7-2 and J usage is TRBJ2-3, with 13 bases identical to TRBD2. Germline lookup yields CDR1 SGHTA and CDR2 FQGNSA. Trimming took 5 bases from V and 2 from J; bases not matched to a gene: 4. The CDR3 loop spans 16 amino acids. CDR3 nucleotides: TGTGCCAGCAGCCCACTAGCGGGAGGGATCACAGATACGCAGTATTTT. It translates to CASSPLAGGITDTQYF.